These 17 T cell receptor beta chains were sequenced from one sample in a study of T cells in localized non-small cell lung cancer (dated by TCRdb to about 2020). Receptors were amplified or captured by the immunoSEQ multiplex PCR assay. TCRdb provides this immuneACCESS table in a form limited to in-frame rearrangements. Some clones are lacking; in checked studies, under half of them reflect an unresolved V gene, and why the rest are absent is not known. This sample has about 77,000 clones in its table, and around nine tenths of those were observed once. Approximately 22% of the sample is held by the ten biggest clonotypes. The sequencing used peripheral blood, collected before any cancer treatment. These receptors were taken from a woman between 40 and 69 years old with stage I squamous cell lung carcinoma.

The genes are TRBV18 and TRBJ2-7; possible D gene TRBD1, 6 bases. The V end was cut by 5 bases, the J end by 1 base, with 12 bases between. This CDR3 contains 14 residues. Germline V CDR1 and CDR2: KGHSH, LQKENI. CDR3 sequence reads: CASSTGTTSYEQYF. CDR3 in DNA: TGTGCCAGCTCAACGGGGACAACTTCCTACGAGCAGTACTTC.

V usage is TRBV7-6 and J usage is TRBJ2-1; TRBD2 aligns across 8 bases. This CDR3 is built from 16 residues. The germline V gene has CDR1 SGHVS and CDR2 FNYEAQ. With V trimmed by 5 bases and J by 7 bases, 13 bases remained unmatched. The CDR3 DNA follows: TGTGCCAGCAGCCCCCGGCCGGGGGGGGTATTGAATGAGCAGTTCTTC. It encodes CASSPRPGGVLNEQFF.

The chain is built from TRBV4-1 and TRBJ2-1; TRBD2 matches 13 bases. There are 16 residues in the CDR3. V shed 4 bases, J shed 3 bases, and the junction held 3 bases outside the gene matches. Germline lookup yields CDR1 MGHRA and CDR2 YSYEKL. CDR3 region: CASSPGLAGSYNEQFF. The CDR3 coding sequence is TGCGCCAGCAGCCCGGGACTAGCGGGGAGCTACAATGAGCAGTTCTTC.

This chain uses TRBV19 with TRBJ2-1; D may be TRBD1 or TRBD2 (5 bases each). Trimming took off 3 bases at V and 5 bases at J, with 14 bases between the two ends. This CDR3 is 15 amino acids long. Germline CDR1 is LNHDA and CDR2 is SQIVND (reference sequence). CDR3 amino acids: CASSIIPGPHNEQFF. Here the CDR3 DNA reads TGTGCCAGTAGTATCATCCCGGGGCCCCACAATGAGCAGTTCTTC.

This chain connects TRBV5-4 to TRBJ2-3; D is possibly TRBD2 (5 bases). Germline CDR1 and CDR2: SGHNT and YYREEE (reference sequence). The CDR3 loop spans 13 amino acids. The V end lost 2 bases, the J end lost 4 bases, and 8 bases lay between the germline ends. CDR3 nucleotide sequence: TGTGCCAGCAGCTTAATCGGGGCAGATACGCAGTATTTT. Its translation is CASSLIGADTQYF.

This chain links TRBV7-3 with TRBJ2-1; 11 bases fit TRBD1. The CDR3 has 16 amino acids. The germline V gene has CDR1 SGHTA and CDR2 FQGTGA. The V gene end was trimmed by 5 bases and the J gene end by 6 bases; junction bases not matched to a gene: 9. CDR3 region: CASSITRDRGINEQFF. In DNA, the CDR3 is TGTGCCAGCAGCATTACCCGGGACAGGGGGATCAATGAGCAGTTCTTC. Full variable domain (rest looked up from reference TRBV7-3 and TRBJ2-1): GAGVSQTPSNKVTEKGKYVELRCDPISGHTALYWYRQSLGQGPEFLIYFQGTGAADDSGLPNDRFFAVRPEGSVSTLKIQRTERGDSAVYLCASSITRDRGINEQFFGPGTRLTVL.

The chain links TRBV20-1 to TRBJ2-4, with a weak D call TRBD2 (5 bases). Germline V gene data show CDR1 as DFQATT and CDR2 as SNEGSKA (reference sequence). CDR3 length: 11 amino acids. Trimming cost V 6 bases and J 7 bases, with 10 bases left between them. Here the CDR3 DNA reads TGCAGTGCCGTCGGGGAGAACATTCAGTACTTC. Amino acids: CSAVGENIQYF.

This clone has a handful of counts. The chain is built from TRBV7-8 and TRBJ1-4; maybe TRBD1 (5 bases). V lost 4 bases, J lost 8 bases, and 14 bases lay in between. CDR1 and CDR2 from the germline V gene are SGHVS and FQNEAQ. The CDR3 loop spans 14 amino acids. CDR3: CASSSGGSGEKLFF. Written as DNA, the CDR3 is TGTGCCAGCAGCTCGGGGGGTTCGGGGGAAAAACTGTTTTTT.

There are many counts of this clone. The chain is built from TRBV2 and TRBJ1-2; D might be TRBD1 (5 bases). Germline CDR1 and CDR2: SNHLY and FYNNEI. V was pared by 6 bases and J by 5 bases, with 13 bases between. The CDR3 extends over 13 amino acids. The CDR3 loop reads CASRALTDYGYTF. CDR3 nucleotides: TGTGCCAGCAGGGCCTTGACAGATTATGGCTACACCTTC.

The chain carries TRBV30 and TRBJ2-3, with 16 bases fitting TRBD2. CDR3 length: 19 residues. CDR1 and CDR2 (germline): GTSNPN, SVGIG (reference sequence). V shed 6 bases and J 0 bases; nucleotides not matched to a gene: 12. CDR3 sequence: CACPLPGLAGGDSTDTQYF. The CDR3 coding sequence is TGTGCCTGTCCTCTTCCGGGACTAGCGGGGGGGGACAGCACAGATACGCAGTATTTT. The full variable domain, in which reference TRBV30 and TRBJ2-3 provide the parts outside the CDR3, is SQTIHQWPATLVQPVGSPLSLECTVEGTSNPNLYWYRQAAGRGLQLLFYSVGIGQISSEVPQNLSASRPQDRQFILSSKKLLLSDSGFYLCACPLPGLAGGDSTDTQYFGPGTRLTVL.

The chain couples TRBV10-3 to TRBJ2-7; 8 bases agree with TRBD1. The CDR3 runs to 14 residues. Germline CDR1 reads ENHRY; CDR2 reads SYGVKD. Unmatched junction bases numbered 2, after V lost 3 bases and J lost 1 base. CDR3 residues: CAISDRDRSYEQYF. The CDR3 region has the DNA TGTGCCATCAGTGACCGGGACAGGTCCTACGAGCAGTACTTC.

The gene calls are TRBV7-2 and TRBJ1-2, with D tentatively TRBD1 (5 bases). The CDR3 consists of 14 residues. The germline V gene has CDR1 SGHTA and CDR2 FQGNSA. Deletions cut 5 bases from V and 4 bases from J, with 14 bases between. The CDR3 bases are TGTGCCAGCAGCCCACAGACGGGGCTCTATGGCTACACCTTC. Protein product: CASSPQTGLYGYTF.

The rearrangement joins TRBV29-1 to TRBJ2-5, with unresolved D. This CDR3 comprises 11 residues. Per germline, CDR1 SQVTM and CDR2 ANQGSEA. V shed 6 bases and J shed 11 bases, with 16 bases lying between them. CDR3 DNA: TGCAGCGTAACAAATCCGAGAGAGCAGTACTTC. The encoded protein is CSVTNPREQYF. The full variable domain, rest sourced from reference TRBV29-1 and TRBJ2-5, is SAVISQKPSRDICQRGTSLTIQCQVDSQVTMMFWYRQQPGQSLTLIATANQGSEATYESGFVIDKFPISRPNLTFSTLTVSNMSPEDSSIYLCSVTNPREQYFGPGTRLLVL.

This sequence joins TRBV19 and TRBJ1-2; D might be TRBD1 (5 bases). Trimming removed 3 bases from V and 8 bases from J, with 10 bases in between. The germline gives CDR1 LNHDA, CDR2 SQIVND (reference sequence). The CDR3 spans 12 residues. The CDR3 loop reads CASSMTAWGYTF. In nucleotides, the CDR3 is TGTGCCAGTAGTATGACAGCGTGGGGCTACACCTTC. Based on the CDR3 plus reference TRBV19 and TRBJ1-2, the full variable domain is DGGITQSPKYLFRKEGQNVTLSCEQNLNHDAMYWYRQDPGQGLRLIYYSQIVNDFQKGDIAEGYSVSREKKESFPLTVTSAQKNPTAFYLCASSMTAWGYTFGSGTRLTVV.

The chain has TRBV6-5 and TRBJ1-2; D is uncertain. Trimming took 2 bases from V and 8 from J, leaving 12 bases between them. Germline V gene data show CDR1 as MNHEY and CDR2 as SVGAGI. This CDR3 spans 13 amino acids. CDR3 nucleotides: TGTGCCAGCAGTTACCTCAAGGGAGAGGGCTACACCTTC. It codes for CASSYLKGEGYTF.

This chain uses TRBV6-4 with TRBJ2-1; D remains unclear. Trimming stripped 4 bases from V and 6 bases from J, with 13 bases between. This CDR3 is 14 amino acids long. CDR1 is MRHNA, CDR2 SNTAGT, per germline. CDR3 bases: TGTGCCAGCAGTGCCTCGGCGGCAAGCAATGAGCAGTTCTTC. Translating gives CASSASAASNEQFF.

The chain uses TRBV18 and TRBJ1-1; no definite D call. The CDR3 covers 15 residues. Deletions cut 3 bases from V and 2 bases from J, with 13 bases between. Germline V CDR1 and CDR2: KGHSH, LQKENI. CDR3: CASSPVDGSNTEAFF. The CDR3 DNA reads TGTGCCAGCTCACCGGTTGACGGGTCAAACACTGAAGCTTTCTTT.